The source of this TCR beta chain is a study of OX40 agonist ivuxolimab in advanced cancers. Notes on the research overall: Ivuxolimab, which targeted the costimulatory receptor OX40 (CD134), was an agonistic, fully human IgG2 monoclonal antibody. Patients were allowed to have had prior anti-PD-1, anti-PD-L1 or anti-CTLA-4 therapy, and 30% to 40% of the dose-escalation patients had been treated with checkpoint inhibitors. A male proportion of under 85% and a mean age of about 60 years, ranging from roughly 23 to 80, were recorded for the dose-escalation cohort. Peripheral TCRbeta sequencing aimed to test whether ivuxolimab altered TCR sequence diversity and caused clonal T-cell expansion. The paper covers the monotherapy dose-escalation part of the phase I ivuxolimab trial, which included N ≈ 54 patients. Among the approximately 50 dose-escalation patients, 19 had hepatocellular carcinoma, 15 or so melanoma, 9 renal cell carcinoma and 9 head and neck cancer. Intravenous ivuxolimab was administered to patients every 2 weeks at six dose levels: 0.01, 0.1, 0.3, 1.5, 3 and 10 mg/kg. Partial responses occurred in three dose-escalation patients: two with cutaneous melanoma and one with hepatocellular carcinoma. Findings and caveats that apply to the study as a whole: In the 0.1-3.0 mg/kg groups, partial responders were among the patients with the lowest normalized peripheral clonal expansion, particularly in CD8+ T cells. Low levels of normalized T-cell clonal expansion were also shown by some nonresponding patients. Antigen specificity was not determined for the clonally expanded peripheral T cells. After ivuxolimab, more expanded clones were found on average in CD8+ T cells than in CD4+ T cells. At doses from 0.1 to 3.0 mg/kg, clonal expansion was seen in both CD4+ and CD8+ blood T cells between baseline and week 6.

Comment on this clone: It lacks a known antigen. No base quality values were provided; no much bigger clone lies one nucleotide off.

The trial excluded patients who had a history of autoimmune disease or were on systemic immunosuppression. In every dose cohort, peripheral blood was drawn for TCR sequencing at baseline, cycle 4 day 1, and cycle 7 day 1. The samples were taken from a phase I, first-in-human, multicenter, open-label dose-escalation trial of ivuxolimab. Adults with locally advanced or metastatic melanoma, renal cell carcinoma, hepatocellular carcinoma or head and neck squamous cell carcinoma were enrolled in the trial. Before TCR sequencing, CD4+ T cells and CD8+ T cells were sorted from peripheral blood as separate populations. V is reduced by 3 bases and J by 6 bases, leaving a spacing of 2 bases between them. From the cysteine up to the phenylalanine, the CDR3 has a length of 10 residues. CDR3 DNA is the only sequence kept; it has 30 bases, read in frame from the first base. CDR1 and CDR2 are read off the germline V gene as SNHLY and FYNNEI.

For sequencing of the TCRbeta CDR3 region, genomic DNA was extracted from the sorted cells. TCRbeta CDR3 regions were sequenced using the immunoSEQ Assay. The source is immuneACCESS, and TCRdb retained only in-frame sequences with V and J called. Part of the clones is not carried over; for the studies checked, unresolved V genes explain less than half of this, and the remainder is unexplained. The sample table contains approximately 37,000 clones; only one count was recorded for about 70% of them. Together, the top ten hold about 21% of the sample. The sequenced sample was CD4+ or CD8+ T cells sorted from blood, obtained in a trial of the OX40 agonist ivuxolimab. The receptor comes from an adult with an advanced solid tumor such as melanoma, head and neck, liver or kidney cancer. Here the chain combines TRBV2 and TRBJ2-5, with no confident D gene call. The DNA reads TGTGCCAGCAGTGAGAAGACCCAGTACTTC. This sequence encodes CASSEKTQYF.